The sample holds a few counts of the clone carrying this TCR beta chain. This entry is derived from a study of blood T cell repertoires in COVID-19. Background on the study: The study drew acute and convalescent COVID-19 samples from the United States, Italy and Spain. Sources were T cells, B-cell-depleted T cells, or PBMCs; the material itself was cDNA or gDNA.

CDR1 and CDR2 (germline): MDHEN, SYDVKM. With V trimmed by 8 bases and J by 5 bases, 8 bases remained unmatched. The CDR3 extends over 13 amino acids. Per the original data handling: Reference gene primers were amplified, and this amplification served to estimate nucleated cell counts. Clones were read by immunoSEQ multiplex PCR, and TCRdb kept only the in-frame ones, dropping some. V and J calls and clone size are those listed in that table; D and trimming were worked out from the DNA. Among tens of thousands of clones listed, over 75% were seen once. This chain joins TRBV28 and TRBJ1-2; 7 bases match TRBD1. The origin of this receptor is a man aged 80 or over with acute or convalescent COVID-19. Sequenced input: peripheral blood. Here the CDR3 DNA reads TGTGCCAGCCTAAGACAGGGACCATATGGCTACACCTTC. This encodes CASLRQGPYGYTF.